Below, 20 T cell receptor beta chains from the same sample are listed, as sequenced in a study of T cells in Graves' hyperthyroidism and ophthalmopathy. The investigators amplified TCR beta CDR3 regions from RNA transcripts. The HTBI primer set served for first-round RT-PCR of the TCR CDR3. TCRdb re-analysed the multiplex PCR reads in MiXCR, keeping a single row per CDR3 protein. The sample yields a few hundred thousand distinct CDR3 sequences, about 14% seen once. The sequencing sample was made of blood. The source is a woman aged 30 to 39 with Graves' ophthalmopathy.

This clonotype showed up just a few times. The chain employs TRBV20-1 and TRBJ1-2; a possible D gene is TRBD1 (5 bases). The ends were cut back, 2 bases at V and 8 bases at J, with 18 bases in the middle. Germline-derived CDR1 and CDR2 are DFQATT and SNEGSKA (reference sequence). This CDR3 has 14 amino acids. The DNA of the CDR3 is TGCAGTGCTAGACAACCGGGGACGATGGGCGGCTACACCTTC. Its protein is CSARQPGTMGGYTF.

This clonotype was detected ten times or more. V usage is TRBV20-1 and J usage is TRBJ1-6; 9 bases agree with TRBD1. The junction had 2 bases not matched to a gene; V was cut back by 5 bases and J by 6 bases. CDR1 DFQATT and CDR2 SNEGSKA come from the germline V gene (reference sequence). The CDR3 contains 13 residues. CDR3 nucleotide sequence: TGCAGTGCTTGGACAGGGGTTAATTCACCCCTCCACTTT. The encoded protein is CSAWTGVNSPLHF.

This clonotype has ten or more counts. This rearrangement joins TRBV7-9 to TRBJ2-3, with D perhaps TRBD1 or TRBD2 (6 bases each). CDR3 length equals 16 residues. CDR1 SEHNR and CDR2 FQNEAQ come from the germline V gene (reference sequence). V was shortened by 5 bases and J by 2 bases, with 17 bases between the two germline ends. CDR3 loop: CASSGGRGGITDTQYF. DNA of the CDR3: TGTGCCAGCAGCGGGGGGCGGGGCGGGATCACAGATACGCAGTATTTT.

This clonotype has a handful of counts. V usage is TRBV5-6 and J usage is TRBJ2-2, with 8 bases lining up with TRBD2. The V gene's germline CDR1 is SGHDT and CDR2 YYEEEE. J was trimmed by 1 base and V by 4 bases; bases with no gene match: 6. The CDR3 loop spans 16 amino acids. The CDR3 is CASSALAGWNTGELFF. The CDR3 coding sequence is TGTGCCAGCAGCGCTTTAGCGGGGTGGAACACCGGGGAGCTGTTTTTT.

This rearrangement joins TRBV20-1 to TRBJ2-5; TRBD2 matches at 13 bases. In germline, CDR1 is DFQATT, CDR2 SNEGSKA (reference sequence). With 1 base clipped from V and 1 base from J, the junction kept 6 bases outside the gene matches. The CDR3 is 17 amino acids. The DNA for the CDR3 is TGCAGTGCTAGAGGGTTGACTAGCGGGGGGCTCCAAGAGACCCAGTACTTC. This translates into CSARGLTSGGLQETQYF.

This clonotype showed up just a few times. The chain uses TRBV4-1 and TRBJ1-1; D ambiguous. V dropped 4 bases and J dropped 1 base, with 10 bases sitting between them. CDR3 size: 14 residues. CDR1 MGHRA and CDR2 YSYEKL come from the germline V gene. The CDR3 reads CASSLSEKNTEAFF. For the CDR3, the DNA is TGCGCCAGCAGCCTTTCCGAAAAGAACACTGAAGCTTTCTTT.

This clonotype was counted at least ten times. V gene TRBV20-1 combines with J gene TRBJ2-5; maybe TRBD2 (6 bases). This CDR3 spans 14 amino acids. Deletions cut 0 bases from V and 4 bases from J, with 12 bases between. Per the germline V gene, CDR1 is DFQATT and CDR2 is SNEGSKA (reference sequence). The DNA of the CDR3 is TGCAGTGCTAGAGATCTGGCGGGAAGAGAGACCCAGTACTTC. The encoded protein is CSARDLAGRETQYF.

This clonotype came up a few times. The chain joins TRBV7-8 to TRBJ1-3; D ambiguous. V was cut by 5 bases and J by 0 bases, with 5 bases left in between. CDR1 and CDR2 (germline): SGHVS, FQNEAQ. This CDR3 has 13 amino acids. CDR3 loop: CASSASSGNTIYF. Written as DNA, the CDR3 is TGTGCCAGCAGCGCCTCCTCTGGAAACACCATATATTTT.

This clonotype came up many times. V gene TRBV28 combines with J gene TRBJ1-1, with a possible D match to TRBD1 (5 bases). Germline assignment: CDR1 MDHEN and CDR2 SYDVKM. This CDR3 contains 15 residues. Trimming cost V 4 bases and J 3 bases, with 15 bases left between them. Written as DNA, the CDR3 is TGTGCCAGCAGTTCCCCCGGGACCCCTCACACTGAAGCTTTCTTT. This encodes CASSSPGTPHTEAFF. Supplemented by reference TRBV28 and TRBJ1-1, the full variable domain reads DVKVTQSSRYLVKRTGEKVFLECVQDMDHENMFWYRQDPGLGLRLIYFSYDVKMKEKGDIPEGYSVSREKKERFSLILESASTNQTSMYLCASSSPGTPHTEAFFGQGTRLTVV.

There are many counts of this clonotype. The chain joins TRBV11-2 to TRBJ2-2, with D tentatively TRBD1 (6 bases). Trimming pared 1 base from V and 0 bases from J, leaving 15 bases between. The CDR3 consists of 18 residues. Germline loops: CDR1 SGHAT, CDR2 FQNNGV. CDR3 amino acids: CASSLARQGRTNTGELFF. The CDR3 DNA follows: TGTGCCAGCAGCTTAGCTAGGCAGGGGCGTACGAACACCGGGGAGCTGTTTTTT.

This clonotype was recorded at least ten times. The CDR3 loop is CASSRTGPSNSYEQYF. The CDR3 nucleotides are TGTGCCAGCAGTCGCACGGGACCGTCTAACTCCTACGAGCAGTACTTC. The chain joins TRBV28 to TRBJ2-7; D is tentatively TRBD1 or TRBD2 (5 bases each). The CDR3 covers 16 residues. Trimming took off 5 bases at V and 0 bases at J, with 17 bases between the two ends. In germline, CDR1 is MDHEN, CDR2 SYDVKM.

This clonotype was counted ten times or more. V gene TRBV20-1 combines with J gene TRBJ1-5; TRBD1 is a possible D gene (5 bases). CDR1 is DFQATT, CDR2 SNEGSKA, per germline (reference sequence). V shed 4 bases and J shed 3 bases, with 16 bases lying between them. The CDR3 consists of 15 residues. The CDR3 DNA sequence: TGCAGTGCTACCCAAGACCGGGACCTCAATCAGCCCCAGCATTTT. Its translation is CSATQDRDLNQPQHF.

In this sample, this clonotype turned up a few times. The rearrangement links TRBV7-9 to TRBJ2-7, with a weak D call TRBD1 (6 bases). Trimming cost V 2 bases and J 5 bases, with 10 bases left between them. The CDR3 extends over 13 amino acids. CDR1 and CDR2 from the germline V gene are SEHNR and FQNEAQ (reference sequence). CDR3 sequence: CASSLPGAHEQYF. In nucleotides, the CDR3 is TGTGCCAGCAGCTTACCAGGGGCCCACGAGCAGTACTTC.

Many counts were recorded for this clonotype. The rearrangement uses TRBV28 and TRBJ2-7; no clear D. V lost 3 bases and J 7 bases, leaving 16 bases between the germline ends. This CDR3 comprises 14 residues. Germline CDR1 reads MDHEN; CDR2 reads SYDVKM. CDR3 protein: CASSLDFFGREQYF. CDR3 DNA sequence: TGTGCCAGCAGTTTGGATTTCTTCGGGCGGGAGCAGTACTTC.

This clonotype was seen repeatedly, ten times or more. The V call is TRBV6-6, the J call TRBJ2-1; D is perhaps TRBD2 (5 bases). CDR3 length: 14 amino acids. CDR1 is MNHNY, CDR2 SVGAGI, per germline (reference sequence). With 1 base removed from V and 5 bases from J, the gap between germline ends came to 9 bases. DNA for the CDR3: TGTGCCAGCAGTTACTTGGCTAGCCACAATGAGCAGTTCTTC. Amino acid sequence: CASSYLASHNEQFF.

This clonotype appeared many times. V is TRBV30 and J is TRBJ2-5, with 8 bases lining up with TRBD2. The junction had 2 bases not matched to a gene; V was cut back by 5 bases and J by 3 bases. Germline V lookup: CDR1 GTSNPN, CDR2 SVGIG (reference sequence). CDR3 size: 12 residues. Here the CDR3 reads CAWGTSKETQYF. The CDR3 coding sequence is TGTGCCTGGGGGACTAGTAAAGAGACCCAGTACTTC.

The chain joins TRBV27 to TRBJ2-5; a weak D match, TRBD2 (6 bases). Germline loops: CDR1 MNHEY, CDR2 SMNVEV (reference sequence). The CDR3 is 14 amino acids. The ends were cut back, 3 bases at V and 3 bases at J, with 11 bases in the middle. In nucleotides, the CDR3 is TGTGCCAGCAGTTTCGCGGGAAGAAAAGAGACCCAGTACTTC. The encoded protein is CASSFAGRKETQYF.

This clonotype has at least ten counts. The CDR3, as DNA: TGTGCCAGCAGTTCATCCAGGACAGGGCGCGACGGGGAGCTGTTTTTT. Residues: CASSSSRTGRDGELFF. This chain links TRBV12-3 or TRBV12-4 with TRBJ2-2; 8 nucleotides agree with TRBD1. The CDR3 has 16 residues. V dropped 4 bases and J dropped 7; count of bases not matched to a gene: 11.

This clonotype showed up many times. The chain has TRBV3-1 and TRBJ2-7; D gene ambiguous. V lost 1 base and J 2 bases, leaving 15 bases between the germline ends. Per the germline V gene, CDR1 is LGHDT and CDR2 is YNNKEL (reference sequence). CDR3 size: 16 residues. The CDR3 loop is CASSQVLGAQTYEQYF. CDR3 nucleotide sequence: TGTGCCAGCAGCCAAGTCCTCGGCGCGCAAACCTACGAGCAGTACTTC.

This clonotype appeared many times. V is TRBV7-3 and J is TRBJ1-1; D gene uncertain. Germline lookup yields CDR1 SGHTA and CDR2 FQGTGA. The CDR3 loop spans 13 amino acids. V gave up 3 bases and J gave up 4 bases, with 9 bases separating them. The chain's CDR3 is CASSLKTGTEAFF. DNA of the CDR3: TGTGCCAGCAGCTTGAAGACGGGCACTGAAGCTTTCTTT. The full variable domain, with the rest looked up from reference TRBV7-3 and TRBJ1-1, is GAGVSQTPSNKVTEKGKYVELRCDPISGHTALYWYRQSLGQGPEFLIYFQGTGAADDSGLPNDRFFAVRPEGSVSTLKIQRTERGDSAVYLCASSLKTGTEAFFGQGTRLTVV.